The 3 T cell receptor beta chains below all came from one sample that was sequenced in a study of T cells after somatic rescue of genetic block. Measured with immunoSEQ multiplex PCR; TCRdb has only the in-frame clones, and not every one. The sample includes under 150,000 clones, 90% to 95% of them seen just once. Sequencing was carried out using peripheral blood mononuclear cells (PBMCs). Every receptor here comes from a woman younger than 35.

The chain recombines TRBV6-6 with TRBJ1-1; D perhaps matches TRBD1 (5 bases). The germline gives CDR1 MNHNY, CDR2 SVGAGI (reference sequence). This CDR3 contains 16 residues. V was shortened by 0 bases and J by 6 bases, with 17 bases between the two germline ends. In DNA, the CDR3 is TGTGCCAGCAGTTACTCTACCGGGGCTATAGGCTCTGAAGCTTTCTTT. Translating it yields CASSYSTGAIGSEAFF.

The chain carries TRBV2 and TRBJ2-7; D ambiguous. Trimming left V 4 bases short and J 4 bases short, with 11 bases between. Germline loops: CDR1 SNHLY, CDR2 FYNNEI. The length of the CDR3 is 13 residues. The CDR3 region has the DNA TGTGCCAGCAGTGGGGGTCCCGGTTACGAGCAGTACTTC. Residues: CASSGGPGYEQYF.

This clone turned up a few times. CDR3 sequence: CASSLAGASGNSPLHF. DNA of the CDR3: TGCGCCAGCAGCTTGGCAGGGGCCTCCGGGAATTCACCCCTCCACTTT. The chain combines TRBV5-1 with TRBJ1-6, with a weak D call TRBD1 (6 bases). Trimming took off 0 bases at V and 7 bases at J, with 14 bases between the two ends. There are 16 residues in the CDR3. Germline V gene sequence: CDR1 SGHRS, CDR2 YFSETQ. The whole variable domain, remainder taken from reference TRBV5-1 and TRBJ1-6, is KAGVTQTPRYLIKTRGQQVTLSCSPISGHRSVSWYQQTPGQGLQFLFEYFSETQRNKGNFPGRFSGRQFSNSRSEMNVSTLELGDSALYLCASSLAGASGNSPLHFGNGTRLTVT.